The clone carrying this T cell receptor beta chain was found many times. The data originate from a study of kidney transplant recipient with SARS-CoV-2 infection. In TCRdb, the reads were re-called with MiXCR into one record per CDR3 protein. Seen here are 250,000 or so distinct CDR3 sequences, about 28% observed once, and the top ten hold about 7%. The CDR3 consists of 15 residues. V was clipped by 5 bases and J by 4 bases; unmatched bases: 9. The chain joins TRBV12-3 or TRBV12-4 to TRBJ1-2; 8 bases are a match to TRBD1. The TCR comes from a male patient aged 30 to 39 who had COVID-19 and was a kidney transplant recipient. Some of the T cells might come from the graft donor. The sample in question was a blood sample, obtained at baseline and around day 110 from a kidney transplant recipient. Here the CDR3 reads CASSAEQGAIYGYTF. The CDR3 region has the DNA TGTGCCAGCAGTGCAGAGCAGGGGGCAATCTATGGCTACACCTTC.